What follows is one TCR beta chain and its context. Its antigen remains unidentified. Base qualities are not recorded, but no much larger clone differs from it by a single base. The germline V gene provides CDR1 SGHVS and CDR2 FQNEAQ. The junction shows trimming of 0 bases on V and 8 bases on J, plus 9 bases between the germline ends. The CDR3, cysteine through phenylalanine, is 13 amino acids long. The DNA shown is the 39-base CDR3, in frame from base 1. TCR beta repertoires were profiled from peripheral blood of 13 young patients with multiple sclerosis to demonstrate the VDJtools post-analysis software. The multiple sclerosis patients were children and adolescents ranging in age from roughly 6 to 15 years. The record originates from a study of post-analysis software for immune sequencing data (dated by TCRdb to about 2015). Turning to the overall study: The recorded disease courses included relapsing-remitting, secondary progressive and progressive-relapsing multiple sclerosis, and some patients had no subtype annotation. The multiple sclerosis patient repertoires were compared with approximately 11 previously published healthy control repertoires from donors aged about 6 to 26 years. A subset of samples was prepared in parallel using single-end sample barcoding, then pooled and co-amplified after Illumina adapter ligation.

Library construction relied on PCR. Sequencing was carried out with an Illumina HiSeq 2500. To reduce PCR and sequencing biases, unique molecular identifiers were incorporated into the TCR beta cDNA libraries. Approximately 500,000 cDNA molecules were obtained per 1 to 10 million input T cells, so each molecule approximated one T cell. The same protocol used for the earlier healthy control dataset was applied to prepare and sequence the patient libraries. Samples belonging to the same batch were prepared together, multiplexed and sequenced on a shared HiSeq lane. The paper's processing steps were these. MIGEC handled the raw barcoded reads, throwing out single-read molecular identifier groups before consensus assembly and CDR3 extraction. VDJtools was used for post-analysis of the clonotype tables, with diversity normalized by down-sampling every dataset to the smallest sample size. In repertoire overlap clustering, CDR3 amino acid sequences, but not nucleotide sequences, were matched to correct batch-related cross-sample contamination. Clones were called with MiXCR by TCRdb after fastp trimmed the public reads at Q25, and only in-frame beta chains were retained. Rows are combined by CDR3 protein, so each entry shows the most common genes and DNA. The authors' filters were not applied to this entry. Counted in this sample were hundreds of thousands of distinct CDR3 sequences; 25% to 30% of them appeared once. In total, the top ten clones hold around 0.55% of the sample.

General conclusions and limits of the study: The multiple sclerosis patient group was slightly younger than the control group. Significantly higher frequencies in patients than in controls were found for roughly 5 TRBV segments, including TRBV5-6, TRBV5-1 and TRBV20-1. Direct clustering with F measure revealed strong co-clustering of samples prepared in the same batch, which led to a batch-effect correction. Normalized Chao1 diversity was significantly lower in multiple sclerosis patients than controls, suggesting substantial peripheral T-cell clonal expansion.

The chain couples TRBV7-8 to TRBJ2-3, with the D gene too uncertain to name. Sequenced sample: blood. The source of this sequence is a girl between 5 and 17 years old with multiple sclerosis. The DNA reads TGTGCCAGCAGCTTAGCCGCGGTCGGTACGCAGTATTTT. This encodes CASSLAAVGTQYF. With the rest looked up from the reference TRBV7-8 and TRBJ2-3 genes rather than sequenced, the full variable domain is GAGVSQSPRYKVAKRGQDVALRCDPISGHVSLFWYQQALGQGPEFLTYFQNEAQLDKSGLPSDRFFAERPEGSVSTLKIQRTQQEDSAVYLCASSLAAVGTQYFGPGTRLTVL.